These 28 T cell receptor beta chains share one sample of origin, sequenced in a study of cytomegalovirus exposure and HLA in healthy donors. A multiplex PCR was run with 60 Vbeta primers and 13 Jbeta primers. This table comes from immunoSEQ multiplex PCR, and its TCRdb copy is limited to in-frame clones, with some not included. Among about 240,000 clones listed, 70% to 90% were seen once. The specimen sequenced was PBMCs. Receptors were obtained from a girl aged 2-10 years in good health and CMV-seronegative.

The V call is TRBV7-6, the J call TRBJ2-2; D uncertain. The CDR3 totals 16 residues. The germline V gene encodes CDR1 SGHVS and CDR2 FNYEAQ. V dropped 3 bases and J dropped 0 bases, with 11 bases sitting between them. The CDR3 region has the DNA TGTGCCAGCAGCTTTTTGGGCAGGTCGAACACCGGGGAGCTGTTTTTT. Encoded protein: CASSFLGRSNTGELFF.

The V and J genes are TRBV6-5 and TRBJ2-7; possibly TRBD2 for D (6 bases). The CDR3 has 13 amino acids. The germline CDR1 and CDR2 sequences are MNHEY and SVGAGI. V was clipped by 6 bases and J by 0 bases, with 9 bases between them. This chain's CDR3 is CASRRLVSYEQYF. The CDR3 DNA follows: TGTGCCAGCAGGCGACTAGTCTCCTACGAGCAGTACTTC.

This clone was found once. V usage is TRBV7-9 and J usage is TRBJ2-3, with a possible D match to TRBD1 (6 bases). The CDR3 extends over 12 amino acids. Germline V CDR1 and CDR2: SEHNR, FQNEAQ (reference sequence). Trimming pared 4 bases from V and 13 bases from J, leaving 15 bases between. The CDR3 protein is CASSSLQGSEYF. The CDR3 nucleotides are TGTGCCAGCAGCTCCCTACAGGGTTCGGAGTATTTT.

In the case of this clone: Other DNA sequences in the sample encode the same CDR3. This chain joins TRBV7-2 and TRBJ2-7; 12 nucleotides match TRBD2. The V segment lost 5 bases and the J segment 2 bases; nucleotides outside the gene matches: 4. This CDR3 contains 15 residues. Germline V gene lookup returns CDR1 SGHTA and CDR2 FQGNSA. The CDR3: CASSLGLAGTYEQYF. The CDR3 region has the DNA TGTGCCAGCAGCCTAGGACTAGCGGGGACCTACGAGCAGTACTTC.

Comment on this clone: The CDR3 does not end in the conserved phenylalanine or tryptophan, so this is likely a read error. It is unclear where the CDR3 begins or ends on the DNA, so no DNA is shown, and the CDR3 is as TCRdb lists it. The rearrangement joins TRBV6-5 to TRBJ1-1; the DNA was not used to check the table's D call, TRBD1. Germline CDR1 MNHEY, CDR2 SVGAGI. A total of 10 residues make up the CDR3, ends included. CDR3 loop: CASRHAKDSL.

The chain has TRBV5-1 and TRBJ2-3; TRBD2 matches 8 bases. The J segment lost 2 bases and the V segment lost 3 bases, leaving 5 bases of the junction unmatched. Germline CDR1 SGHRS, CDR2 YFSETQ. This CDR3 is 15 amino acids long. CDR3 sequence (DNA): TGCGCCAGCAGCTCGGGGGGGCCCTTCACAGATACGCAGTATTTT. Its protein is CASSSGGPFTDTQYF.

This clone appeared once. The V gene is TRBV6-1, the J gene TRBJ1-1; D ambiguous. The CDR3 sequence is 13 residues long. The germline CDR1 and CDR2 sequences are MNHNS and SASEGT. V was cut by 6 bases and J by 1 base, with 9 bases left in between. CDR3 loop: CASRGTRNTEAFF. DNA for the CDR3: TGTGCCAGCAGGGGCACTAGGAACACTGAAGCTTTCTTT.

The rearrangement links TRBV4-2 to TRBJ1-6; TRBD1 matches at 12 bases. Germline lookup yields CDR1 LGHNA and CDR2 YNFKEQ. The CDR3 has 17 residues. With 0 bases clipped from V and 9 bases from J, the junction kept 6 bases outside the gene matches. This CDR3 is CASSQDPGQGARSPLHF. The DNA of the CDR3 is TGTGCCAGCAGCCAAGATCCGGGACAGGGGGCTCGTTCACCCCTCCACTTT.

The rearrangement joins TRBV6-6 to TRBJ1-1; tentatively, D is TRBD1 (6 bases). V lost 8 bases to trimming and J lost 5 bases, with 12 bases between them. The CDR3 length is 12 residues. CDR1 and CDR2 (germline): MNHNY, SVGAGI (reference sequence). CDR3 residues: CASGRTGTEAFF. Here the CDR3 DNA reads TGTGCCAGCGGGAGAACAGGGACTGAAGCTTTCTTT.

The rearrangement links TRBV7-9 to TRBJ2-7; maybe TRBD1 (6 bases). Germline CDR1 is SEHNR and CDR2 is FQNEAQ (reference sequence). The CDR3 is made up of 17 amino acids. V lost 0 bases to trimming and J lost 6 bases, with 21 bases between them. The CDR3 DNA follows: TGTGCCAGCAGCTTAGCACCGGAAAACAGGGCGCTCCTCGAGCAGTACTTC. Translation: CASSLAPENRALLEQYF. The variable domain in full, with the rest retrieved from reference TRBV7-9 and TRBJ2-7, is DTGVSQNPRHKITKRGQNVTFRCDPISEHNRLYWYRQTLGQGPEFLTYFQNEAQLEKSRLLSDRFSAERPKGSFSTLEIQRTEQGDSAMYLCASSLAPENRALLEQYFGPGTRLTVT.

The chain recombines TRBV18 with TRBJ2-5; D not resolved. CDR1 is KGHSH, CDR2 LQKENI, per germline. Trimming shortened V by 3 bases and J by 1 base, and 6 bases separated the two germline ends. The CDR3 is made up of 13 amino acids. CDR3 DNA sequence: TGTGCCAGCTCACCTGTGGCCCAAGAGACCCAGTACTTC. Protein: CASSPVAQETQYF.

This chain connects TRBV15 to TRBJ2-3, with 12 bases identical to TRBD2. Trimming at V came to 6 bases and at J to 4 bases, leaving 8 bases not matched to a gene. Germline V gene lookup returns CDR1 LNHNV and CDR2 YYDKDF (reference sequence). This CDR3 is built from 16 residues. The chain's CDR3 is CATSITGLAGSDTQYF. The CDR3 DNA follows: TGTGCCACCAGTATAACGGGACTAGCGGGTTCAGATACGCAGTATTTT.

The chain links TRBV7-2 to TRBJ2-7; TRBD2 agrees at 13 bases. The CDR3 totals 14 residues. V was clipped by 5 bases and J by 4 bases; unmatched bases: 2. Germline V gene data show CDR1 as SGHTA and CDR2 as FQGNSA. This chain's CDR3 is CASSPTSGGYEQYF. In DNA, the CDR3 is TGTGCCAGCAGCCCGACTAGCGGGGGGTACGAGCAGTACTTC.

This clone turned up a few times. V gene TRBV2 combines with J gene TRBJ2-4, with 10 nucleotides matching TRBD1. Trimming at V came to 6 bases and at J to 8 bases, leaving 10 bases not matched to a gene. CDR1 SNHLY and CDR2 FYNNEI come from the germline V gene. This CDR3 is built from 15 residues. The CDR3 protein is CASSQRQGALDIQYF. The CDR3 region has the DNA TGTGCCAGCAGCCAAAGACAGGGGGCGCTGGACATTCAGTACTTC.

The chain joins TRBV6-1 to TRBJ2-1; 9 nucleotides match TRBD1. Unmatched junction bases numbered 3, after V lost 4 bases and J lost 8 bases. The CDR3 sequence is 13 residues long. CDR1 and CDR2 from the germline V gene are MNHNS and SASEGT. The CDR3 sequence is CASSAGQGYEQFF. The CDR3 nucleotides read TGTGCCAGCAGTGCGGGACAGGGTTATGAGCAGTTCTTC.

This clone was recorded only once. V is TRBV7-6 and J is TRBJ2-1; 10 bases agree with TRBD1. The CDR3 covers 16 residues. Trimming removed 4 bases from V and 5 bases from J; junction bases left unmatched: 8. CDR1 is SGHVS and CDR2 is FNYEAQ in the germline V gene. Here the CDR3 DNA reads TGTGCCAGCAGCTCGCCTCCCGGGACAGGGGACAATGAGCAGTTCTTC. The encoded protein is CASSSPPGTGDNEQFF. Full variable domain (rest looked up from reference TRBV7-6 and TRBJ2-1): GAGVSQSPRYKVTKRGQDVALRCDPISGHVSLYWYRQALGQGPEFLTYFNYEAQQDKSGLPNDRFSAERPEGSISTLTIQRTEQRDSAMYRCASSSPPGTGDNEQFFGPGTRLTVL.

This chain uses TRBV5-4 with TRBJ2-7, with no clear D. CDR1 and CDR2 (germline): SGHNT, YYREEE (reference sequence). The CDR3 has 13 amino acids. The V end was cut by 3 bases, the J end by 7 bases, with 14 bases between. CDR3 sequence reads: CASSSPIRREQYF. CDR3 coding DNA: TGTGCCAGCAGCTCCCCAATCCGCCGGGAGCAGTACTTC.

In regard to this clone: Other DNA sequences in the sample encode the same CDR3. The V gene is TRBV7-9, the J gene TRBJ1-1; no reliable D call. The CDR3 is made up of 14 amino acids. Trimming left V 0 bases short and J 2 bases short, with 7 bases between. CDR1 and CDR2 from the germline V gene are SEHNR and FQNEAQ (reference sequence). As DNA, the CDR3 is TGTGCCAGCAGCTTAGCGGGCGTTAACACTGAAGCTTTCTTT. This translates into CASSLAGVNTEAFF.

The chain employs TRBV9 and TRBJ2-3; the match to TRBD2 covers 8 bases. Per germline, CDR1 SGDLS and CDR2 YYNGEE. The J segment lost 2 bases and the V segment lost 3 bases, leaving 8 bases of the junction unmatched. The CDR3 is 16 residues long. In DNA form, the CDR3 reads TGTGCCAGCAGCGGCCTTGCGGGAGGTATCACAGATACGCAGTATTTT. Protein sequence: CASSGLAGGITDTQYF.

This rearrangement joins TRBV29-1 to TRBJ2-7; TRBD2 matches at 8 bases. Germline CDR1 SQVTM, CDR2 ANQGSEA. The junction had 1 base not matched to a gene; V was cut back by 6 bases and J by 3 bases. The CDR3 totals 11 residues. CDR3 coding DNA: TGCAGCGTCACTAGCGGCTACGAGCAGTACTTC. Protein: CSVTSGYEQYF.

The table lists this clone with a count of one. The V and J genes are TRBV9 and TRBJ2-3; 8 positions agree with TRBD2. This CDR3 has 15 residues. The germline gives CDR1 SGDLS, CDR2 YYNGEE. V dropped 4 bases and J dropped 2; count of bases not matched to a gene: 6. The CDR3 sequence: CASSPRGGYTDTQYF. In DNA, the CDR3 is TGTGCCAGCAGCCCACGCGGGGGGTACACAGATACGCAGTATTTT.

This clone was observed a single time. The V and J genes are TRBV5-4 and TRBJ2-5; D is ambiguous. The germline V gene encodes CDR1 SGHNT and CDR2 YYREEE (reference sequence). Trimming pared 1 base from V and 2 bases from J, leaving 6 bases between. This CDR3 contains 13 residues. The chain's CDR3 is CASSLILQETQYF. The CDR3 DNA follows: TGTGCCAGCAGCTTGATCCTACAAGAGACCCAGTACTTC. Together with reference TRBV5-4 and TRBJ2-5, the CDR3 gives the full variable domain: ETGVTQSPTHLIKTRGQQVTLRCSSQSGHNTVSWYQQALGQGPQFIFQYYREEENGRGNFPPRFSGLQFPNYSSELNVNALELDDSALYLCASSLILQETQYFGPGTRLLVL.

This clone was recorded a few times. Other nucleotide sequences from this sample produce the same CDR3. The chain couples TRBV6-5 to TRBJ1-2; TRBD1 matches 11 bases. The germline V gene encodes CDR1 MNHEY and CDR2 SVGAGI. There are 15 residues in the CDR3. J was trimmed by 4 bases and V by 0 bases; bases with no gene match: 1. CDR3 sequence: CASSYSGTGGYGYTF. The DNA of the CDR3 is TGTGCCAGCAGTTACTCTGGGACAGGGGGCTATGGCTACACCTTC.

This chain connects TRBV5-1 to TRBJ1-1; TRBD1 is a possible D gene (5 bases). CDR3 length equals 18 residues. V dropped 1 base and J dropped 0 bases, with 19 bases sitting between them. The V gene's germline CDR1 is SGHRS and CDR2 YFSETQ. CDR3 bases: TGCGCCAGCAGCTTGCGGTGGCAGGGCCCTACCTTGAACACTGAAGCTTTCTTT. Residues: CASSLRWQGPTLNTEAFF.

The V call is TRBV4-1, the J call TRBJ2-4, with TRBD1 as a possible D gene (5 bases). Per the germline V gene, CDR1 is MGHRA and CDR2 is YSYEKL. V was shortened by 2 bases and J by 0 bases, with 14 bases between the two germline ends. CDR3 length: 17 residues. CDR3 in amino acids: CASSQSPRDLAKNIQYF. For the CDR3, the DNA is TGCGCCAGCAGCCAATCCCCCAGGGATCTAGCCAAAAACATTCAGTACTTC.

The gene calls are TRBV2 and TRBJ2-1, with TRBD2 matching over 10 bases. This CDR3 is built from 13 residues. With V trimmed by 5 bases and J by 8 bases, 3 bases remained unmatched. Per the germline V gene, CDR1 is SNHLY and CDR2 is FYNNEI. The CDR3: CASSRGTSDEQFF. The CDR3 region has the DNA TGTGCCAGCAGTCGAGGGACTAGCGATGAGCAGTTCTTC.

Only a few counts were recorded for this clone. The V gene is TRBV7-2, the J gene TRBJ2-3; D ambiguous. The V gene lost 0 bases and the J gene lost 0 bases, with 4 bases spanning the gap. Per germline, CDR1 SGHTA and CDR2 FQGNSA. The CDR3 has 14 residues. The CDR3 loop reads CASSLAASTDTQYF. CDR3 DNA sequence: TGTGCCAGCAGCTTAGCGGCTAGCACAGATACGCAGTATTTT.

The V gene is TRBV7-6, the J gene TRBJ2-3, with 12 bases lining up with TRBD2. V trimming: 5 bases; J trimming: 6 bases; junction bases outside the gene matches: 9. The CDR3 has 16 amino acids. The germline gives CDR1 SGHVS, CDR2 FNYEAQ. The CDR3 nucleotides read TGTGCCAGCAGCACGCCTCTAGCGGGAGGGCCTGATACGCAGTATTTT. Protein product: CASSTPLAGGPDTQYF.